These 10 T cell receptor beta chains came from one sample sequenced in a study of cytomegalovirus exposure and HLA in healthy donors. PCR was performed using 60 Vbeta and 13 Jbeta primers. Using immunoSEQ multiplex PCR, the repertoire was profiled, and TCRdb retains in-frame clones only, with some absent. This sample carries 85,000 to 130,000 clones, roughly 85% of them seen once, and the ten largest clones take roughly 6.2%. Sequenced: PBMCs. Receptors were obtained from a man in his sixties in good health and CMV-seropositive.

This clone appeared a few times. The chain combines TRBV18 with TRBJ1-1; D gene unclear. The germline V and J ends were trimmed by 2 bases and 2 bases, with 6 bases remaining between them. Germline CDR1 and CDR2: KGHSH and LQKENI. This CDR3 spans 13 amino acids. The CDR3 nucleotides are TGTGCCAGCTCACCATCGGTCAACACTGAAGCTTTCTTT. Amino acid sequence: CASSPSVNTEAFF. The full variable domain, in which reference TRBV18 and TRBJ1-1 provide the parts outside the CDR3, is NAGVMQNPRHLVRRRGQEARLRCSPMKGHSHVYWYRQLPEEGLKFMVYLQKENIIDESGMPKERFSAEFPKEGPSILRIQQVVRGDSAAYFCASSPSVNTEAFFGQGTRLTVV.

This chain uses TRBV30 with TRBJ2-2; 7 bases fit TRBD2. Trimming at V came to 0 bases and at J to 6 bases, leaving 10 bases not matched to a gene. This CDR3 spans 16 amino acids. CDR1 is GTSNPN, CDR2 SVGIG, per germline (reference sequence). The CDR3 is CAWSVLGTIIAGELFF. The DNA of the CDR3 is TGTGCCTGGAGTGTACTCGGGACTATTATCGCCGGGGAGCTGTTTTTT.

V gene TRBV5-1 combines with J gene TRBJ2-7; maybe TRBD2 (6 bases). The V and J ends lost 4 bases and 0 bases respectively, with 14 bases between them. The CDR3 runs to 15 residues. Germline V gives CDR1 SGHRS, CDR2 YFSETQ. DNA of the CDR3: TGCGCCAGCAGCCCCACCGGGGGAACCTCCTACGAGCAGTACTTC. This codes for CASSPTGGTSYEQYF.

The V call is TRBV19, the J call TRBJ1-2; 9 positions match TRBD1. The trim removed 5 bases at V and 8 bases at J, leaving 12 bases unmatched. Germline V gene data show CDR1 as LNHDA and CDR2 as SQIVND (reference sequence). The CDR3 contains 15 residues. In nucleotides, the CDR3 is TGTGCCAGTAGTCCCCACAGGGGGCGCTCAGAGGGCTACACCTTC. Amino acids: CASSPHRGRSEGYTF.

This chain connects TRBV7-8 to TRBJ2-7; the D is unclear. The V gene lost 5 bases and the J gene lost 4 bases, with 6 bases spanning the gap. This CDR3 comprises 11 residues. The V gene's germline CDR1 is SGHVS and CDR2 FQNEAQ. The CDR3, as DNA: TGTGCCAGCAGCCCACAATACGAGCAGTACTTC. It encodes CASSPQYEQYF. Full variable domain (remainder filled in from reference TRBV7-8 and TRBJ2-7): GAGVSQSPRYKVAKRGQDVALRCDPISGHVSLFWYQQALGQGPEFLTYFQNEAQLDKSGLPSDRFFAERPEGSVSTLKIQRTQQEDSAVYLCASSPQYEQYFGPGTRLTVT.

The CDR3 DNA reads TGTGCCAGCAGCTTGGGAGTCAGGGGTAACACTGAAGCTTTCTTT. Translating gives CASSLGVRGNTEAFF. The chain couples TRBV5-5 to TRBJ1-1; D is perhaps TRBD1 (6 bases). CDR1 is SGHKS, CDR2 YYEKEE, per germline (reference sequence). The V and J ends lost 0 bases and 2 bases respectively, with 11 bases between them. CDR3 length: 15 residues.

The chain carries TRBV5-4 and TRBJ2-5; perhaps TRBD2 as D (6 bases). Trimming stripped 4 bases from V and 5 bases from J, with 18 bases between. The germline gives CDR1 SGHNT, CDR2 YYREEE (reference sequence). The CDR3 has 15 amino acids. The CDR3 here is CASSLPRDGGETQYF. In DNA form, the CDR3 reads TGTGCCAGCAGCCTCCCGCGGGACGGAGGGGAGACCCAGTACTTC.

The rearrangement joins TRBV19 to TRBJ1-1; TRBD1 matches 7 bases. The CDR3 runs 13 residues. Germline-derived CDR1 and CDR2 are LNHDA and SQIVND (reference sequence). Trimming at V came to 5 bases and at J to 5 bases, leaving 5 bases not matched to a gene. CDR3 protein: CASSGNRGTEAFF. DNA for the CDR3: TGTGCCAGTAGTGGTAACAGGGGAACTGAAGCTTTCTTT.

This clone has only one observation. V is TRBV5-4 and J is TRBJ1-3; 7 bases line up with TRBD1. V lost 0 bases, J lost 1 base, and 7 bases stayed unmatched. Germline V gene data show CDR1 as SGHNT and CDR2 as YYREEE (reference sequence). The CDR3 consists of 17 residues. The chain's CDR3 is CASSLGDSGGSGNTIYF. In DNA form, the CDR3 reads TGTGCCAGCAGCTTGGGGGACTCAGGGGGGTCTGGAAACACCATATATTTT.

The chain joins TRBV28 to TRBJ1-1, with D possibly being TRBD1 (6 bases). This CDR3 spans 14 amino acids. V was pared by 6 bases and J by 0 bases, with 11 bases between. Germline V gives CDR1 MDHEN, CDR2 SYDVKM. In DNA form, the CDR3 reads TGTGCCAGCAGGACCGGGGGGCTGAACACTGAAGCTTTCTTT. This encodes CASRTGGLNTEAFF.